One and the same sample provided the 30 T cell receptor beta chains below, sequenced in a study of shared clonotypes between healthy human individuals (dated by TCRdb to about 2020). Libraries were built with the immunoSEQ multiplex PCR assay. Held by TCRdb, this immuneACCESS table contains in-frame sequences only and omits some clones. Under half of the omission traces to an unresolved V gene where checked; the cause of the rest is unknown. The sample table lists about 2 million clones, 95% of them with a count of one. The ten largest clones represent 0.13% of the sample. Material: naive CD4+ T cells sorted from blood. The sample's cell subset or site label, decoded: CD45RA+ positively selected. The source of these receptors is a man aged 18 to 35 in good health.

This rearrangement joins TRBV10-1 to TRBJ2-7; 9 bases map to TRBD1. With V trimmed by 3 bases and J by 3 bases, 12 bases remained unmatched. The CDR3 extends over 17 amino acids. CDR1 and CDR2 (germline): WNHNN, SYGVQD (reference sequence). The DNA of the CDR3 is TGCGCCAGCAGTGACTCTCGGGGGACAGGGCCCTGCTACGAGCAGTACTTC. It specifies CASSDSRGTGPCYEQYF.

This clone was seen once. The chain combines TRBV15 with TRBJ1-2; 12 bases are a match to TRBD1. Looked up from germline, CDR1 is LNHNV and CDR2 is YYDKDF (reference sequence). The CDR3 is made up of 16 amino acids. V gave up 4 bases and J gave up 8 bases; unmatched junction bases: 11. The CDR3: CATSKVLGQGAIGYTF. CDR3 DNA sequence: TGTGCCACCAGCAAAGTCCTGGGACAGGGGGCGATAGGCTACACCTTC. The full variable domain, completed using reference TRBV15 and TRBJ1-2, is DAMVIQNPRYQVTQFGKPVTLSCSQTLNHNVMYWYQQKSSQAPKLLFHYYDKDFNNEADTPDNFQSRRPNTSFCFLDIRSPGLGDTAMYLCATSKVLGQGAIGYTFGSGTRLTVV.

J is TRBJ1-2 and V is TRBV30; D is perhaps TRBD1 (6 bases). The CDR3 spans 14 residues. Trimming left V 3 bases short and J 8 bases short, with 19 bases between. CDR1 is GTSNPN, CDR2 SVGIG, per germline (reference sequence). CDR3 DNA: TGTGCCTGGAGAGAAACCACCGGGACACGAGGCTACACCTTC. It codes for CAWRETTGTRGYTF. The variable domain in full, with the rest retrieved from reference TRBV30 and TRBJ1-2, is SQTIHQWPATLVQPVGSPLSLECTVEGTSNPNLYWYRQAAGRGLQLLFYSVGIGQISSEVPQNLSASRPQDRQFILSSKKLLLSDSGFYLCAWRETTGTRGYTFGSGTRLTVV.

The chain is built from TRBV2 and TRBJ2-2; tentative D call: TRBD1 (5 bases). Trimming took off 4 bases at V and 1 base at J, with 10 bases between the two ends. CDR1 is SNHLY, CDR2 FYNNEI, per germline. This CDR3 contains 15 residues. CDR3 DNA sequence: TGTGCCAGCAGTGGGGGCCAGAAGAACACCGGGGAGCTGTTTTTT. Protein sequence: CASSGGQKNTGELFF.

This sequence joins TRBV6-5 and TRBJ1-3; D is ambiguous. V lost 6 bases and J lost 1, with 10 bases in between. CDR1 is MNHEY and CDR2 is SVGAGI in the germline V gene. The CDR3 sequence is 14 residues long. Written as DNA, the CDR3 is TGTGCCAGCAGATCCCGTGGTTCTGGAAACACCATATATTTT. It translates to CASRSRGSGNTIYF.

In its sample, this clone was seen once. J is TRBJ2-5 and V is TRBV28, with D unclear. V lost 1 base and J 2 bases, leaving 8 bases between the germline ends. The germline gives CDR1 MDHEN, CDR2 SYDVKM. The CDR3 totals 14 residues. CDR3 coding DNA: TGTGCCAGCAGTTTATTCGGCCCGCAAGAGACCCAGTACTTC. It specifies CASSLFGPQETQYF. Supplemented by reference TRBV28 and TRBJ2-5, the full variable domain reads DVKVTQSSRYLVKRTGEKVFLECVQDMDHENMFWYRQDPGLGLRLIYFSYDVKMKEKGDIPEGYSVSREKKERFSLILESASTNQTSMYLCASSLFGPQETQYFGPGTRLLVL.

The chain couples TRBV5-1 to TRBJ2-5; the D is unclear. CDR3 length: 15 residues. V lost 4 bases and J 2 bases, leaving 15 bases between the germline ends. Germline CDR1 is SGHRS and CDR2 is YFSETQ. As DNA, the CDR3 is TGCGCCAGCAGCCCGGCATGGCAGAGACAAGAGACCCAGTACTTC. Translating it yields CASSPAWQRQETQYF.

V and J are TRBV5-1 and TRBJ2-7; 9 nucleotides match TRBD1. V dropped 4 bases and J dropped 4; count of bases not matched to a gene: 9. The length of the CDR3 is 15 residues. Germline V gene lookup returns CDR1 SGHRS and CDR2 YFSETQ. The CDR3 DNA follows: TGCGCCAGCAGCGTTACCGGGACAGGGCCTTACGAGCAGTACTTC. It encodes CASSVTGTGPYEQYF. Full variable domain (outside the CDR3, taken from reference TRBV5-1 and TRBJ2-7): KAGVTQTPRYLIKTRGQQVTLSCSPISGHRSVSWYQQTPGQGLQFLFEYFSETQRNKGNFPGRFSGRQFSNSRSEMNVSTLELGDSALYLCASSVTGTGPYEQYFGPGTRLTVT.

The gene calls are TRBV7-3 and TRBJ2-3, with D unresolved. V was cut by 5 bases and J by 0 bases, with 15 bases left in between. Germline V gene lookup returns CDR1 SGHTA and CDR2 FQGTGA. CDR3 length equals 16 residues. DNA for the CDR3: TGTGCCAGCAGCCCGCTTGGCGGTACTAGCACAGATACGCAGTATTTT. Protein product: CASSPLGGTSTDTQYF.

The chain uses TRBV7-8 and TRBJ2-5; D may be TRBD1 or TRBD2 (6 bases each). This CDR3 comprises 16 residues. Germline CDR1 and CDR2: SGHVS and FQNEAQ. Deletions cut 2 bases from V and 5 bases from J, with 18 bases between. CDR3: CASSLSRSGGGETQYF. CDR3 in DNA: TGTGCCAGCAGCTTAAGTCGGTCCGGGGGCGGGGAGACCCAGTACTTC.

V is TRBV5-1 and J is TRBJ2-7; 9 nucleotides match TRBD1. Germline values: CDR1 SGHRS, CDR2 YFSETQ. This CDR3 has 15 residues. V lost 4 bases, J lost 1 base, and 6 bases stayed unmatched. The chain's CDR3 is CASSNRGRVSYEQYF. CDR3 DNA sequence: TGCGCCAGCAGCAACAGGGGGCGCGTTTCCTACGAGCAGTACTTC.

This clone occurred once. The chain combines TRBV5-4 with TRBJ2-1, with 9 bases that match TRBD1. V was pared by 2 bases and J by 1 base, with 4 bases of the junction left unmatched. This CDR3 region has 16 residues. Germline V CDR1 and CDR2: SGHNT, YYREEE (reference sequence). The CDR3 DNA reads as TGTGCCAGCAGCTTACCCGGACAGGGGTCCTACAATGAGCAGTTCTTC. The encoded protein is CASSLPGQGSYNEQFF.

Details on this clone: One end of the junction is discordant with germline, which a read error may explain. The chain links TRBV9 to TRBJ2-4; no clear D. The length of the CDR3 is 9 residues. Germline values: CDR1 SGDLS, CDR2 YYNGEE. This CDR3 reads CASSVDSPF. CDR3 sequence (DNA): TGTGCCAGCAGCGTAGACAGCCCCTTC.

This chain uses TRBV10-3 with TRBJ2-1; no definite D call. The CDR3 totals 12 residues. CDR1 is ENHRY, CDR2 SYGVKD, per germline. V lost 8 bases and J 5 bases, leaving 10 bases between the germline ends. CDR3 DNA: TGTGCCATCGGGGTAGTCCACAATGAGCAGTTCTTC. Amino acids: CAIGVVHNEQFF.

The CDR3: CASSYFSGGSYEQYF. In nucleotides, the CDR3 is TGTGCCAGCAGTTACTTTTCAGGGGGATCCTACGAGCAGTACTTC. This chain uses TRBV6-5 with TRBJ2-7; 7 bases match TRBD1. The V segment lost 1 base and the J segment 1 base; nucleotides outside the gene matches: 4. Germline V CDR1 and CDR2: MNHEY, SVGAGI. This CDR3 contains 15 residues.

Only one count was recorded for this clone. The chain employs TRBV9 and TRBJ1-1; D is undetermined. V lost 2 bases and J lost 0, with 8 bases in between. There are 14 residues in the CDR3. Germline CDR1 reads SGDLS; CDR2 reads YYNGEE. The CDR3 region is CASSVSSMNTEAFF. The CDR3 bases are TGTGCCAGCAGCGTTTCCAGTATGAACACTGAAGCTTTCTTT.

This clone appeared once. The J gene is TRBJ1-2, the V gene TRBV2; D ambiguous. Germline CDR1 is SNHLY and CDR2 is FYNNEI. Trimming pared 1 base from V and 8 bases from J, leaving 17 bases between. The CDR3 runs to 15 residues. The CDR3: CASSEVGRTFGGYTF. The DNA for the CDR3 is TGTGCCAGCAGTGAAGTTGGGCGGACTTTCGGCGGCTACACCTTC.

The V call is TRBV10-3, the J call TRBJ2-2, with a weak D call TRBD1 (6 bases). V lost 8 bases, J lost 4 bases, and 14 bases lay in between. The CDR3 contains 14 residues. From germline, CDR1 is ENHRY and CDR2 SYGVKD. The CDR3 DNA reads as TGTGCCATCTCCCTGGGGGCCCTCACCGGGGAGCTGTTTTTT. This sequence encodes CAISLGALTGELFF.

This chain links TRBV7-9 with TRBJ1-6, with D perhaps matching TRBD1 (5 bases). V was cut by 6 bases and J by 0 bases, with 15 bases left in between. CDR1 is SEHNR, CDR2 FQNEAQ, per germline (reference sequence). CDR3 length: 17 residues. In nucleotides, the CDR3 is TGTGCCAGCAGTAGAATTCAGGGAAGCTCCTATAATTCACCCCTCCACTTT. Translated, it gives CASSRIQGSSYNSPLHF.

V gene TRBV7-2 combines with J gene TRBJ1-1; D possibly corresponds to TRBD1 (5 bases). The CDR3 has 15 residues. Germline CDR1 SGHTA, CDR2 FQGNSA. The germline V and J ends were trimmed by 3 bases and 1 base, with 12 bases remaining between them. CDR3 in DNA: TGTGCCAGCAGCTTGGATATAACAGGGAACACTGAAGCTTTCTTT. This codes for CASSLDITGNTEAFF.

The V call is TRBV18, the J call TRBJ2-3; either TRBD1 or TRBD2 may supply D (6 bases each). Trimming took off 2 bases at V and 5 bases at J, with 11 bases between the two ends. CDR1 and CDR2 (germline): KGHSH, LQKENI. This CDR3 contains 14 residues. The CDR3 spells CASSPGGRIDTQYF. CDR3 nucleotide sequence: TGTGCCAGCTCACCAGGGGGGCGGATAGATACGCAGTATTTT.

The rearrangement joins TRBV7-2 to TRBJ2-7, with D uncertain. This CDR3 is 14 amino acids long. Germline loops: CDR1 SGHTA, CDR2 FQGNSA. Trimming removed 3 bases from V and 6 bases from J, with 15 bases in between. The CDR3 sequence: CASSFRVGPGEQYF. Here the CDR3 DNA reads TGTGCCAGCAGCTTTAGGGTAGGGCCGGGCGAGCAGTACTTC.

This clone has only a few counts. V usage is TRBV6-5 and J usage is TRBJ1-2, with TRBD1 as a possible D gene (5 bases). This CDR3 is 12 amino acids long. V was pared by 6 bases and J by 4 bases, with 9 bases between. Per germline, CDR1 MNHEY and CDR2 SVGAGI. For the CDR3, the DNA is TGTGCCAGCAGCGACAGTGCCTATGGCTACACCTTC. As protein: CASSDSAYGYTF.

The genes are TRBV27 and TRBJ2-7; no reliable D call. Germline assignment: CDR1 MNHEY and CDR2 SMNVEV (reference sequence). The CDR3 loop spans 11 amino acids. V lost 6 bases and J 2 bases, leaving 5 bases between the germline ends. CDR3 residues: CASRGAYEQYF. DNA of the CDR3: TGTGCCAGCAGAGGCGCCTACGAGCAGTACTTC.

This sequence joins TRBV7-9 and TRBJ2-7; D is ambiguous. CDR1 is SEHNR, CDR2 FQNEAQ, per germline (reference sequence). The V end lost 2 bases, the J end lost 0 bases, and 14 bases lay between the germline ends. The CDR3 spans 16 residues. The CDR3 nucleotides read TGTGCCAGCAGCTTATCCCGGTCCGAAAGCTCCTACGAGCAGTACTTC. The encoded protein is CASSLSRSESSYEQYF. Variable domain in full (rest from reference TRBV7-9 and TRBJ2-7): DTGVSQNPRHKITKRGQNVTFRCDPISEHNRLYWYRQTLGQGPEFLTYFQNEAQLEKSRLLSDRFSAERPKGSFSTLEIQRTEQGDSAMYLCASSLSRSESSYEQYFGPGTRLTVT.

Regarding this clone: Additional DNA sequences in this sample encode the identical CDR3. The chain joins TRBV11-3 to TRBJ2-3, with a possible D match to TRBD2 (5 bases). Germline lookup yields CDR1 SGHNT and CDR2 YENEEA. The V end lost 1 base, the J end lost 3 bases, and 5 bases lay between the germline ends. This CDR3 contains 13 residues. Here the CDR3 DNA reads TGTGCCAGCAGCTTAGGCGGGACAGATACGCAGTATTTT. It codes for CASSLGGTDTQYF.

This chain joins TRBV5-4 and TRBJ2-3, with D tentatively TRBD1 or TRBD2 (5 bases each). The germline V and J ends were trimmed by 5 bases and 6 bases, with 13 bases remaining between them. CDR1 is SGHNT, CDR2 YYREEE, per germline (reference sequence). The CDR3 length is 13 residues. CDR3 sequence reads: CASSGQGADTQYF. CDR3 nucleotide sequence: TGTGCCAGCAGTGGTCAGGGAGCGGATACGCAGTATTTT. The whole variable domain, filled in from reference TRBV5-4 and TRBJ2-3, reads ETGVTQSPTHLIKTRGQQVTLRCSSQSGHNTVSWYQQALGQGPQFIFQYYREEENGRGNFPPRFSGLQFPNYSSELNVNALELDDSALYLCASSGQGADTQYFGPGTRLTVL.

This clone was counted a few times. Other DNA variants within this sample encode the same CDR3. The chain joins TRBV6-5 to TRBJ2-7; 10 nucleotides align to TRBD2. The germline gives CDR1 MNHEY, CDR2 SVGAGI. Trimming took 0 bases from V and 2 from J; bases not matched to a gene: 1. The CDR3 is 15 amino acids. CDR3 loop: CASSYSLAGAYEQYF. CDR3 sequence (DNA): TGTGCCAGCAGTTACTCCCTAGCGGGGGCCTACGAGCAGTACTTC.

CDR3 nucleotides: TGTGCAAGTCGCTTAGTTGGCACCGGGGAGCTGTTTTTT. It codes for CASRLVGTGELFF. The V call is TRBV12-2, the J call TRBJ2-2. TRBV12-2 is shown as a pseudogene. The CDR3 spans 13 residues.

As to this clone: The sample contains more than one DNA sequence encoding this CDR3. The chain couples TRBV5-1 to TRBJ2-1, with a tentative D call TRBD2 (5 bases). Germline assignment: CDR1 SGHRS and CDR2 YFSETQ. V was pared by 0 bases and J by 0 bases, with 7 bases between. The CDR3 totals 15 residues. The CDR3 loop reads CASSLDSGSYNEQFF. CDR3 coding DNA: TGCGCCAGCAGCTTGGACAGCGGCTCCTACAATGAGCAGTTCTTC.